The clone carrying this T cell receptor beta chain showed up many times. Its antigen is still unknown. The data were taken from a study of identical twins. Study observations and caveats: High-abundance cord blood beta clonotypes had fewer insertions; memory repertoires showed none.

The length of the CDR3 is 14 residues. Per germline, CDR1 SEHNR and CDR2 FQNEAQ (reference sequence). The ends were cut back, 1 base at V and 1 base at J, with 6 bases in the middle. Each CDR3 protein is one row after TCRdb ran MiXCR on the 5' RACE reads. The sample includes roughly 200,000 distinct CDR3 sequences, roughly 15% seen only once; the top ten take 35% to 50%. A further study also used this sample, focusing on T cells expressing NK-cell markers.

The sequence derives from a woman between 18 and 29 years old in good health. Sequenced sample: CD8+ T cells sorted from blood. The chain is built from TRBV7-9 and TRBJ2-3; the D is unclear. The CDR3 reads CASSLGLGTDTQYF. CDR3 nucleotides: TGTGCCAGCAGCTTAGGTCTGGGCACAGATACGCAGTATTTT.